A single sample is the source of the 27 T cell receptor beta chains below, sequenced in a study of cytomegalovirus exposure and HLA in healthy donors. Use of 60 Vbeta and 13 Jbeta primers characterized the PCR. Clones were read by immunoSEQ multiplex PCR, and TCRdb kept only the in-frame ones, dropping some. This table has 95,000 to 100,000 clones, under 85% appearing once. Sequenced material: PBMCs. All receptors come from a woman aged 40 to 50 in good health and CMV-seronegative.

This sequence joins TRBV29-1 and TRBJ1-2, with a tentative D call TRBD1 (6 bases). Germline V gene lookup returns CDR1 SQVTM and CDR2 ANQGSEA. The CDR3 is made up of 12 amino acids. Trimming cost V 6 bases and J 7 bases, with 15 bases left between them. The CDR3 region has the DNA TGCAGCGTCCCGAGGGGGTTGGGTGGCTACACCTTC. This codes for CSVPRGLGGYTF.

V is TRBV28 and J is TRBJ2-7; 9 bases match TRBD2. This CDR3 spans 14 amino acids. The V gene end was trimmed by 7 bases and the J gene end by 5 bases; junction bases not matched to a gene: 9. The germline gives CDR1 MDHEN, CDR2 SYDVKM. CDR3 amino acids: CASNIAGVLHEQYF. The CDR3 coding sequence is TGTGCCAGCAATATAGCGGGGGTGCTGCACGAGCAGTACTTC.

This clone has just a few counts. This rearrangement joins TRBV6-1 to TRBJ1-2; TRBD1 is a possible D gene (6 bases). The V gene's germline CDR1 is MNHNS and CDR2 SASEGT. The germline V and J ends were trimmed by 7 bases and 7 bases, with 13 bases remaining between them. CDR3 length: 12 residues. The CDR3 nucleotides read TGTGCCAGCACGGTGCGGGGGCTTGGCTACACCTTC. This sequence encodes CASTVRGLGYTF.

The rearrangement links TRBV7-8 to TRBJ1-4; no definite D call. Germline CDR1 reads SGHVS; CDR2 reads FQNEAQ. The CDR3 runs 15 residues. Trimming removed 1 base from V and 11 bases from J, with 17 bases in between. CDR3 nucleotide sequence: TGTGCCAGCAGCTTAGGTGGCTGGGGTGGCGGGAAACTGTTTTTT. Encoded protein: CASSLGGWGGGKLFF.

This clone was observed a few times. The genes are TRBV5-1 and TRBJ2-3; 7 bases fit TRBD2. CDR1 is SGHRS and CDR2 is YFSETQ in the germline V gene. V lost 4 bases to trimming and J lost 2 bases; unmatched junction nucleotides: 7. The CDR3 is 15 residues long. For the CDR3, the DNA is TGCGCCAGCAGCCACCGACTAGCTTCCACAGATACGCAGTATTTT. Translation gives CASSHRLASTDTQYF.

The CDR3 bases are TGTGCCAGCAGCTTAGGGGAGGGGCGATTTGGCTACACCTTC. Residues: CASSLGEGRFGYTF. The rearrangement joins TRBV13 to TRBJ1-2, with D possibly being TRBD1 (5 bases). Trimming removed 0 bases at V and 7 bases at J, with 12 bases between. There are 14 residues in the CDR3. CDR1 and CDR2 from the germline V gene are PRHDT and FYEKMQ (reference sequence).

V usage is TRBV5-1 and J usage is TRBJ2-7; TRBD1 aligns across 9 bases. There are 15 residues in the CDR3. The germline gives CDR1 SGHRS, CDR2 YFSETQ. Trimming removed 0 bases from V and 7 bases from J; junction bases left unmatched: 8. The CDR3 loop reads CASSLEGTGTGEQYF. The CDR3 DNA reads as TGCGCCAGCAGCTTGGAGGGGACAGGGACGGGTGAGCAGTACTTC. The whole variable domain, filled in from reference TRBV5-1 and TRBJ2-7, reads KAGVTQTPRYLIKTRGQQVTLSCSPISGHRSVSWYQQTPGQGLQFLFEYFSETQRNKGNFPGRFSGRQFSNSRSEMNVSTLELGDSALYLCASSLEGTGTGEQYFGPGTRLTVT.

The chain combines TRBV5-6 with TRBJ2-4; no clear D. The CDR3 is 15 residues long. Per germline, CDR1 SGHDT and CDR2 YYEEEE. V was pared by 0 bases and J by 9 bases, with 16 bases between. CDR3 sequence reads: CASSLGVVRISIQYF. CDR3 in DNA: TGTGCCAGCAGCTTGGGGGTCGTCAGGATTAGCATTCAGTACTTC.

The chain uses TRBV29-1 and TRBJ1-1; 10 nucleotides match TRBD1. The V and J ends lost 6 bases and 6 bases, in that order; junction bases with no gene match: 4. The germline gives CDR1 SQVTM, CDR2 ANQGSEA. This CDR3 is 12 amino acids long. The CDR3 DNA follows: TGCAGCGTCGCCGGGACAGGGGCTGAAGCTTTCTTT. It translates to CSVAGTGAEAFF.

This chain connects TRBV4-1 to TRBJ2-2; 7 bases fit TRBD1. Germline loops: CDR1 MGHRA, CDR2 YSYEKL. J gave up 1 base and V 4 bases, and 6 bases lay outside the gene matches. The CDR3 length is 16 residues. CDR3 coding DNA: TGCGCCAGCAGCCTGCCCCGGGACAGGAACACCGGGGAGCTGTTTTTT. Translated, it gives CASSLPRDRNTGELFF.

A few counts support this clone. The rearrangement uses TRBV6-5 and TRBJ2-5, with 10 positions matching TRBD1. Near its end, the DNA agrees better with TRBJ2-7, so the J call may be wrong. Per germline, CDR1 MNHEY and CDR2 SVGAGI. The CDR3 loop spans 14 amino acids. CDR3 sequence reads: CASSAGTGAYEQYF. CDR3 DNA: TGTGCCAGCAGCGCCGGGACAGGGGCCTACGAGCAGTACTTC.

The genes are TRBV5-1 and TRBJ2-1, with D perhaps TRBD1 (5 bases). The germline gives CDR1 SGHRS, CDR2 YFSETQ. CDR3 size: 14 residues. The V end lost 3 bases, the J end lost 5 bases, and 12 bases lay between the germline ends. The CDR3 loop reads CASSSRVRNNEQFF. Here the CDR3 DNA reads TGCGCCAGCAGCTCCAGGGTAAGGAACAATGAGCAGTTCTTC.

The genes are TRBV19 and TRBJ2-2; 8 bases map to TRBD2. CDR1 is LNHDA and CDR2 is SQIVND in the germline V gene (reference sequence). The CDR3 is 16 residues long. Unmatched junction bases numbered 11, after V lost 3 bases and J lost 8 bases. The CDR3 is CASSMVSGVIGGELFF. CDR3 nucleotide sequence: TGTGCCAGTAGTATGGTTAGCGGGGTGATAGGTGGGGAGCTGTTTTTT.

Worth noting for this clone: Different DNA sequences within this sample yield the same CDR3. CDR3 DNA sequence: TGTGCCAGCAGCTTAGGGAGGAGCACAGATACGCAGTATTTT. Its translation: CASSLGRSTDTQYF. J is TRBJ2-3 and V is TRBV11-3, with D perhaps matching TRBD2 (5 bases). Germline V gene sequence: CDR1 SGHNT, CDR2 YENEEA. This CDR3 region has 14 residues. Trimming took off 1 base at V and 0 bases at J, with 5 bases between the two ends.

The CDR3, as DNA: TGCAGCGCAGGGCTTCGCAATCAGCCCCAGCATTTT. It specifies CSAGLRNQPQHF. The V and J genes are TRBV29-1 and TRBJ1-5, with a tentative D call TRBD1 (5 bases). The CDR3 sequence is 12 residues long. The germline V and J ends were trimmed by 7 bases and 2 bases, with 9 bases remaining between them. CDR1 is SQVTM, CDR2 ANQGSEA, per germline.

On this clone: One end of the junction varies from germline; a read error may be responsible. This chain links TRBV7-9 with TRBJ1-1, with D possibly matching TRBD1 (6 bases). Per germline, CDR1 SEHNR and CDR2 FQNEAQ (reference sequence). The CDR3 spans 15 residues. The CDR3 DNA reads TGTTCCAGCAGCTCGAACAGGGAAGGGAACACTGAAGCTTTCTTT. This encodes CSSSSNREGNTEAFF.

The chain joins TRBV30 to TRBJ2-1, with TRBD2 matching over 9 bases. CDR1 and CDR2 (germline): GTSNPN, SVGIG (reference sequence). CDR3 length: 14 amino acids. V gave up 4 bases and J gave up 7 bases; unmatched junction bases: 8. The CDR3 loop reads CAWNPGLASNEQFF. The CDR3 DNA follows: TGTGCCTGGAATCCGGGACTAGCCTCGAATGAGCAGTTCTTC. Complete variable domain (other parts from reference TRBV30 and TRBJ2-1): SQTIHQWPATLVQPVGSPLSLECTVEGTSNPNLYWYRQAAGRGLQLLFYSVGIGQISSEVPQNLSASRPQDRQFILSSKKLLLSDSGFYLCAWNPGLASNEQFFGPGTRLTVL.

The chain employs TRBV4-2 and TRBJ2-7; TRBD2 matches at 10 bases. The germline gives CDR1 LGHNA, CDR2 YNFKEQ. The CDR3 runs 12 residues. The J segment lost 11 bases and the V segment lost 1 base, leaving 2 bases of the junction unmatched. The CDR3 nucleotides read TGTGCCAGCAGCCAAGGAGCGGGGGGGAAGTACTTC. It translates to CASSQGAGGKYF.

CDR3 DNA: TGTGCCACCAGCAGAGATCAAGGGGCCTTTGAAGCTTTCTTT. Translation: CATSRDQGAFEAFF. The chain couples TRBV15 to TRBJ1-1; D is possibly TRBD1 (5 bases). The length of the CDR3 is 14 residues. Germline CDR1 reads LNHNV; CDR2 reads YYDKDF (reference sequence). The germline V and J ends were trimmed by 0 bases and 7 bases, with 12 bases remaining between them.

The chain links TRBV11-2 to TRBJ2-5; no definite D call. Germline CDR1 reads SGHAT; CDR2 reads FQNNGV. The CDR3 has 12 residues. V shed 5 bases and J shed 4 bases, with 8 bases lying between them. CDR3 nucleotides: TGTGCCAGCAGCCTAATACGAGAGACCCAGTACTTC. It translates to CASSLIRETQYF.

V usage is TRBV7-9 and J usage is TRBJ2-1; no clear D. Germline loops: CDR1 SEHNR, CDR2 FQNEAQ (reference sequence). The CDR3 loop spans 11 amino acids. V was clipped by 5 bases and J by 9 bases, with 8 bases between them. CDR3 region: CASSLTLEQFF. The CDR3 nucleotides read TGTGCCAGCAGCCTCACTCTTGAGCAGTTCTTC.

With regard to this clone: An end of the junction differs from the germline gene, which may be a read error. The chain is built from TRBV7-9 and TRBJ2-1; D may be TRBD1 (6 bases). The CDR3 loop spans 16 amino acids. Germline V lookup: CDR1 SEHNR, CDR2 FQNEAQ (reference sequence). The CDR3 sequence is CSSSFLWDISYNEQFF. CDR3 in DNA: TGTTCCAGCAGCTTCTTATGGGACATCTCCTACAATGAGCAGTTCTTC. Complete variable domain (other parts from reference TRBV7-9 and TRBJ2-1): DTGVSQNPRHKITKRGQNVTFRCDPISEHNRLYWYRQTLGQGPEFLTYFQNEAQLEKSRLLSDRFSAERPKGSFSTLEIQRTEQGDSAMYLCSSSFLWDISYNEQFFGPGTRLTVL.

This clone was detected only a few times. V usage is TRBV11-3 and J usage is TRBJ2-1; 7 nucleotides line up with TRBD2. Germline lookup yields CDR1 SGHNT and CDR2 YENEEA. Unmatched junction bases numbered 6, after V lost 5 bases and J lost 2 bases. The CDR3 spans 15 residues. CDR3 region: CASSLGLGAYNEQFF. CDR3 in DNA: TGTGCCAGCAGCCTTGGACTAGGGGCCTACAATGAGCAGTTCTTC. The full variable domain, its missing parts supplied by reference TRBV11-3 and TRBJ2-1, is EAGVVQSPRYKIIEKKQPVAFWCNPISGHNTLYWYLQNLGQGPELLIRYENEEAVDDSQLPKDRFSAERLKGVDSTLKIQPAELGDSAVYLCASSLGLGAYNEQFFGPGTRLTVL.

J is TRBJ1-1 and V is TRBV5-3; no definite D call. TRBV5-3 is an ORF; its function is uncertain. The V and J ends lost 4 bases and 5 bases respectively, with 12 bases between them. CDR3 length: 13 amino acids. CDR3 loop: CARSTRRRTEAFF. In DNA form, the CDR3 reads TGTGCCAGAAGCACCAGGCGCCGGACTGAAGCTTTCTTT.

The rearrangement joins TRBV2 to TRBJ2-1, with D maybe TRBD2 (5 bases). Germline V gene lookup returns CDR1 SNHLY and CDR2 FYNNEI. This CDR3 contains 14 residues. Trimming cost V 5 bases and J 4 bases, with 12 bases left between them. The CDR3 region is CASSPDGLYNEQFF. CDR3 in DNA: TGTGCCAGCAGTCCCGACGGACTGTACAATGAGCAGTTCTTC.

This clone is a singleton in its sample. The CDR3 spells CASSATGGDTGELFF. In DNA, the CDR3 is TGTGCCAGCAGTGCGACAGGGGGCGACACCGGGGAGCTGTTTTTT. The chain combines TRBV6-1 with TRBJ2-2, with TRBD1 identical over 10 bases. V was pared by 4 bases and J by 3 bases, with 2 bases of the junction left unmatched. In germline, CDR1 is MNHNS, CDR2 SASEGT. This CDR3 spans 15 amino acids.

The rearrangement joins TRBV2 to TRBJ1-2; 8 nucleotides align to TRBD1. The CDR3 is made up of 16 amino acids. J gave up 4 bases and V 5 bases, and 12 bases lay outside the gene matches. Germline V CDR1 and CDR2: SNHLY, FYNNEI. The CDR3 here is CASSMTGVVPLYGYTF. As DNA, the CDR3 is TGTGCCAGCAGTATGACAGGGGTTGTCCCCCTCTATGGCTACACCTTC. Combining the CDR3 with reference TRBV2 and TRBJ1-2 gives the whole variable domain EPEVTQTPSHQVTQMGQEVILRCVPISNHLYFYWYRQILGQKVEFLVSFYNNEISEKSEIFDDQFSVERPDGSNFTLKIRSTKLEDSAMYFCASSMTGVVPLYGYTFGSGTRLTVV.